The source of this T cell receptor (beta chain) is a study of molecular identifiers for immune sequencing clone quantification. Study findings and constraints: Highly expanded clone sizes could end up underestimated if a barcode were shared by identical TCR molecules.

A CD8+CD4-CCR7+CD45RA+ gate was used to sort naive CD8 T cells. With regard to this clonotype: Its antigen is undetermined.

This CDR3 is built from 14 residues. Losses at the gene ends were 5 bases for V and 3 bases for J; bases not matched to a gene: 5. Germline CDR1 MNHNY, CDR2 SVGAGI (reference sequence). It was with previously described methods and listed TCR primers that bulk TCR libraries were made. TCRdb re-called the PCR reads through MiXCR, storing one row per CDR3 protein. The data hold 460,000 or so distinct CDR3 sequences, with about a fifth observed a single time. The material sequenced was naive CD8+ T cells from blood, with Jurkat cell RNA spiked in. The subset here: FACS-sorted CD8+CD4-CCR7+CD45RA+ naive T cells. This chain links TRBV6-6 with TRBJ1-2; 8 bases map to TRBD1. The TCR was taken from a human donor in good health. Some libraries in this study had Jurkat cell RNA spiked in. In DNA form, the CDR3 reads TGTGCCAGCAGTGGACAGGGTTACGACTATGGCTACACCTTC. This codes for CASSGQGYDYGYTF.